The 11 T cell receptor beta chains given below trace back to one sample, sequenced in a study of PD-1 blockade in classical Hodgkin lymphoma. The repertoire was sequenced with immunoSEQ multiplex PCR; TCRdb's copy has only in-frame clones and lacks some. The table includes more than 20,000 clones, about 86% detected once. Time point: cycle 4 day 1 (C4D1), after less than 7 weeks of nivolumab. Each of the patients experienced relapse following autologous stem cell transplantation, and their brentuximab vedotin exposure differed. Sample: peripheral blood mononuclear cells (PBMCs), taken before the fourth cycle of nivolumab. The receptors stem from a human donor with classical Hodgkin lymphoma.

The chain links TRBV4-1 to TRBJ2-1; a possible D gene is TRBD1 (6 bases). Trimming took off 5 bases at V and 6 bases at J, with 23 bases between the two ends. This CDR3 region has 17 residues. Germline-derived CDR1 and CDR2 are MGHRA and YSYEKL. The chain's CDR3 is CASSVRTSQGIGNEQFF. The CDR3 bases are TGCGCCAGCAGCGTACGGACGAGTCAGGGGATCGGCAATGAGCAGTTCTTC.

The V gene is TRBV2, the J gene TRBJ2-7, with D tentatively TRBD1 or TRBD2 (5 bases each). This CDR3 contains 14 residues. Germline CDR1 SNHLY, CDR2 FYNNEI. Trimming pared 7 bases from V and 2 bases from J, leaving 15 bases between. The CDR3 nucleotides read TGTGCCAGCAACTGGGACCAGGGAACCTACGAGCAGTACTTC. As protein: CASNWDQGTYEQYF.

This rearrangement joins TRBV19 to TRBJ1-1; 8 bases are shared with TRBD1. Trimming removed 3 bases from V and 10 bases from J; junction bases left unmatched: 10. CDR1 is LNHDA and CDR2 is SQIVND in the germline V gene (reference sequence). The CDR3 consists of 14 residues. This CDR3 is CASSIRGSGTGAFF. CDR3 DNA sequence: TGTGCCAGTAGTATTCGGGGGAGTGGGACAGGAGCTTTCTTT. Combining the CDR3 with reference TRBV19 and TRBJ1-1 gives the whole variable domain DGGITQSPKYLFRKEGQNVTLSCEQNLNHDAMYWYRQDPGQGLRLIYYSQIVNDFQKGDIAEGYSVSREKKESFPLTVTSAQKNPTAFYLCASSIRGSGTGAFFGQGTRLTVV.

The chain couples TRBV29-1 to TRBJ1-1; D call uncertain. Germline loops: CDR1 SQVTM, CDR2 ANQGSEA. The CDR3 is 10 amino acids. The ends were cut back, 4 bases at V and 3 bases at J, with 3 bases in the middle. The CDR3 is CSVGDTEAFF. The CDR3 DNA reads TGCAGCGTTGGAGACACTGAAGCTTTCTTT.

V and J are TRBV10-3 and TRBJ2-7; tentative D call: TRBD2 (6 bases). CDR3 length: 15 residues. Trimming removed 0 bases from V and 3 bases from J, with 12 bases in between. Per the germline V gene, CDR1 is ENHRY and CDR2 is SYGVKD. Written as DNA, the CDR3 is TGTGCCATCAGTGAGTCGGAGGAGGGTTTCTACGAGCAGTACTTC. Translated: CAISESEEGFYEQYF.

This rearrangement joins TRBV28 to TRBJ1-1; TRBD1 is a possible D gene (5 bases). Per the germline V gene, CDR1 is MDHEN and CDR2 is SYDVKM. This CDR3 is built from 13 residues. V dropped 4 bases and J dropped 3 bases, with 9 bases sitting between them. This chain's CDR3 is CASSWAGYTEAFF. The DNA for the CDR3 is TGTGCCAGCAGTTGGGCAGGGTACACTGAAGCTTTCTTT.

This chain connects TRBV15 to TRBJ2-3, with D uncertain. The germline V gene encodes CDR1 LNHNV and CDR2 YYDKDF (reference sequence). Trimming pared 1 base from V and 11 bases from J, leaving 13 bases between. The CDR3 has 13 amino acids. This chain's CDR3 is CATSRASNVVQYF. CDR3 DNA: TGTGCCACCAGCAGAGCTTCTAACGTAGTGCAGTATTTT.

The chain combines TRBV5-1 with TRBJ1-5; the match to TRBD1 covers 7 bases. Looked up from germline, CDR1 is SGHRS and CDR2 is YFSETQ. V lost 0 bases, J lost 7 bases, and 7 bases stayed unmatched. There are 15 residues in the CDR3. The CDR3 loop is CASSLEGTAAQPQHF. CDR3 bases: TGCGCCAGCAGCTTGGAAGGGACAGCAGCCCAGCCCCAGCATTTT.

The CDR3, as DNA: TGTGCCAGCAGCGTAGGAAGGCCCGGAGATACGCAGTATTTT. It codes for CASSVGRPGDTQYF. The rearrangement links TRBV9 to TRBJ2-3; D is uncertain. The CDR3 covers 14 residues. Trimming cost V 0 bases and J 5 bases, with 10 bases left between them. CDR1 SGDLS and CDR2 YYNGEE come from the germline V gene.

The V call is TRBV2, the J call TRBJ2-3; weak D call: TRBD2 (6 bases). Germline assignment: CDR1 SNHLY and CDR2 FYNNEI. CDR3 length equals 13 residues. V lost 8 bases and J 5 bases, leaving 14 bases between the germline ends. CDR3 sequence: CASGRQQRDTQYF. The CDR3 DNA reads as TGTGCCAGCGGGAGGCAACAAAGAGATACGCAGTATTTT.

This clone has only a few counts. The V and J genes are TRBV15 and TRBJ1-5; no firm D call. CDR1 LNHNV and CDR2 YYDKDF come from the germline V gene (reference sequence). V dropped 2 bases and J dropped 8 bases, with 10 bases sitting between them. There are 13 residues in the CDR3. This CDR3 reads CATSRTTSEPQHF. The CDR3 DNA reads as TGTGCCACCAGCAGAACGACCTCGGAGCCCCAGCATTTT.